This TCR beta chain was retrieved from a study of T-cell reconstitution after alpha-beta-depleted transplantation in children. Molecular barcoding with unique molecular identifiers was used for the TCRbeta library. Via MiXCR, TCRdb re-called the PCR reads, giving one row per CDR3 protein. The table lists some 350,000 distinct CDR3 sequences, approximately 10% of them singletons. This clonotype was recorded a few times. The junction had 14 bases not matched to a gene; V was cut back by 6 bases and J by 0 bases. The CDR3 is 17 residues long. Germline CDR1 and CDR2: DFQATT and SNEGSKA (reference sequence).

The chain uses TRBV20-1 and TRBJ2-3; 8 positions match TRBD2. The specimen comprised PBMCs from the stem cell graft donor, sampled from the stem cell graft. The receptor comes from a human donor who donated a stem cell graft to a child with acute lymphoblastic leukemia. For the CDR3, the DNA is TGCAGTGCACGAGGGGCGGGGACTAGAGGGAGCACAGATACGCAGTATTTT. Residues: CSARGAGTRGSTDTQYF.